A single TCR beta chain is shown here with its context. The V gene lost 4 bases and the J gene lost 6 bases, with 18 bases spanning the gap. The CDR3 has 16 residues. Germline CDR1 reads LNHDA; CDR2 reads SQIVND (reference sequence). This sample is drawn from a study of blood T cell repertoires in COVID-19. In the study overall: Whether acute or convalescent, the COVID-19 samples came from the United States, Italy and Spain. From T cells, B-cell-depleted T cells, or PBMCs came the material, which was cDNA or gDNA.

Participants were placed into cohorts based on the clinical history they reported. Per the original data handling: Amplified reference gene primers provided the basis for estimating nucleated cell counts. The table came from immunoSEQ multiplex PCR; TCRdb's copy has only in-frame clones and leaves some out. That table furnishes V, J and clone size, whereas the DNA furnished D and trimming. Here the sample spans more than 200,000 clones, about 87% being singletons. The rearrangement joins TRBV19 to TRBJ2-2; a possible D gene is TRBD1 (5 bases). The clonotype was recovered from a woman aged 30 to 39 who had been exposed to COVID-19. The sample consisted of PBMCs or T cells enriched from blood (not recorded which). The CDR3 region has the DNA TGTGCCAGTAGTAAGGGGTCACTAACCTCGTCCGGGGAGCTGTTTTTT. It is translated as CASSKGSLTSSGELFF.